The 29 T cell receptor beta chains in this list originate from one sample, sequenced in a study of OX40 agonist ivuxolimab in advanced cancers. TCRdb keeps only in-frame clones here, not all; method: immunoSEQ multiplex PCR. This sample has roughly 76,000 clones, with around 87% found just once. This specimen was CD4+ or CD8+ T cells sorted from blood, taken in a trial of the OX40 agonist ivuxolimab. These receptors came from an adult with an advanced solid tumor such as melanoma, head and neck, liver or kidney cancer.

The chain couples TRBV4-1 to TRBJ1-1; TRBD1 matches 9 bases. Germline-derived CDR1 and CDR2 are MGHRA and YSYEKL. V was pared by 1 base and J by 2 bases, with 8 bases of the junction left unmatched. The CDR3 sequence is 17 residues long. CDR3 nucleotide sequence: TGCGCCAGCAGCCAAGGTGGGACAGGGAGATCTAACACTGAAGCTTTCTTT. Its protein product is CASSQGGTGRSNTEAFF.

This rearrangement joins TRBV7-8 to TRBJ1-3, with D maybe TRBD1 (6 bases). The germline V gene has CDR1 SGHVS and CDR2 FQNEAQ. V shed 5 bases and J shed 1 base, with 21 bases lying between them. The CDR3 sequence is 18 residues long. CDR3 in amino acids: CASSQFSQGIGSGNTIYF. DNA of the CDR3: TGTGCCAGCAGCCAATTTTCACAGGGAATAGGTTCTGGAAACACCATATATTTT. Complete variable domain (other parts from reference TRBV7-8 and TRBJ1-3): GAGVSQSPRYKVAKRGQDVALRCDPISGHVSLFWYQQALGQGPEFLTYFQNEAQLDKSGLPSDRFFAERPEGSVSTLKIQRTQQEDSAVYLCASSQFSQGIGSGNTIYFGEGSWLTVV.

The chain uses TRBV9 and TRBJ2-1, with a weak D call TRBD2 (6 bases). V was cut by 3 bases and J by 5 bases, with 12 bases left in between. The CDR3 has 14 residues. Germline CDR1 is SGDLS and CDR2 is YYNGEE. The CDR3 is CASSATGTHNEQFF. Here the CDR3 DNA reads TGTGCCAGCAGCGCGACCGGGACTCACAATGAGCAGTTCTTC.

The chain links TRBV6-5 to TRBJ1-4, with 10 bases identical to TRBD1. Germline V lookup: CDR1 MNHEY, CDR2 SVGAGI. V trimming: 2 bases; J trimming: 6 bases; junction bases outside the gene matches: 3. This CDR3 comprises 15 residues. The DNA for the CDR3 is TGTGCCAGCAGTTACACCGGGACAGGGGATGAAAAACTGTTTTTT. Translated, it gives CASSYTGTGDEKLFF.

CDR3 nucleotides: TGTGCCAGCAGCCCATTGAACTATGGCTACACCTTC. This gives the protein CASSPLNYGYTF. The V gene is TRBV7-9, the J gene TRBJ1-2; no clear D. V was shortened by 5 bases and J by 2 bases, with 6 bases between the two germline ends. In germline, CDR1 is SEHNR, CDR2 FQNEAQ (reference sequence). This CDR3 region has 12 residues.

This chain connects TRBV10-2 to TRBJ1-3; D perhaps matches TRBD1 (6 bases). The CDR3 runs 14 residues. Trimming pared 5 bases from V and 3 bases from J, leaving 11 bases between. Germline CDR1 reads WSHSY; CDR2 reads SAAADI. The CDR3 region is CASSPGTSGNTIYF. The CDR3 DNA reads as TGCGCCAGCAGTCCCGGGACAAGTGGAAACACCATATATTTT.

The gene calls are TRBV18 and TRBJ2-2; 7 positions agree with TRBD1. Germline V lookup: CDR1 KGHSH, CDR2 LQKENI. The CDR3 consists of 16 residues. After removal of 9 bases from V and 2 bases from J, the junction contained 12 bases not matched to a gene. The CDR3 sequence is CASKVTGTVNTGELFF. CDR3 nucleotides: TGTGCCAGTAAAGTTACCGGGACAGTCAACACCGGGGAGCTGTTTTTT.

The V call is TRBV4-1, the J call TRBJ2-1, with D perhaps matching TRBD1 (6 bases). CDR3 length: 16 residues. Germline V gives CDR1 MGHRA, CDR2 YSYEKL. Trimming cost V 4 bases and J 0 bases, with 13 bases left between them. Here the CDR3 DNA reads TGCGCCAGCAGCCGGGATCAGGGGTCCTCCTACAATGAGCAGTTCTTC. Encoded protein: CASSRDQGSSYNEQFF.

This rearrangement joins TRBV4-2 to TRBJ2-1; 10 bases fit TRBD1. The CDR3 runs to 16 residues. CDR1 is LGHNA and CDR2 is YNFKEQ in the germline V gene. The trim removed 0 bases at V and 3 bases at J, leaving 2 bases unmatched. The CDR3 is CASSQEGQGIYNEQFF. The CDR3 DNA follows: TGTGCCAGCAGCCAAGAGGGACAGGGGATCTACAATGAGCAGTTCTTC.

The chain joins TRBV11-1 to TRBJ1-1; the D gene is possibly TRBD1 (6 bases). This CDR3 has 14 amino acids. CDR1 is SGHAT, CDR2 FQDESV, per germline (reference sequence). Trimming shortened V by 0 bases and J by 4 bases, and 9 bases separated the two germline ends. The CDR3, as DNA: TGTGCCAGCAGCTTAGCCCAGGGGTTCACTGAAGCTTTCTTT. The encoded protein is CASSLAQGFTEAFF. Complete variable domain (other parts from reference TRBV11-1 and TRBJ1-1): EAEVAQSPRYKITEKSQAVAFWCDPISGHATLYWYRQILGQGPELLVQFQDESVVDDSQLPKDRFSAERLKGVDSTLKIQPAELGDSAMYLCASSLAQGFTEAFFGQGTRLTVV.

This sequence joins TRBV18 and TRBJ1-1; the D gene is possibly TRBD1 (5 bases). The germline CDR1 and CDR2 sequences are KGHSH and LQKENI. CDR3 length: 15 residues. Trimming shortened V by 4 bases and J by 2 bases, and 14 bases separated the two germline ends. DNA of the CDR3: TGTGCCAGCTCACGTGCTTCGACAGATAACACTGAAGCTTTCTTT. This sequence encodes CASSRASTDNTEAFF.

The chain employs TRBV19 and TRBJ1-2; D might be TRBD1 (5 bases). Between the trimmed V and J ends, which lost 6 bases and 2 bases, there was a span of 16 bases. The CDR3 extends over 15 amino acids. Germline CDR1 reads LNHDA; CDR2 reads SQIVND (reference sequence). The CDR3 DNA sequence: TGTGCCAGTAGGATGACAGAAATGCTAAACTATGGCTACACCTTC. This sequence encodes CASRMTEMLNYGYTF.

The CDR3 sequence is CASRYRGASFRRTDTQYF. The CDR3 nucleotides read TGTGCCAGCAGATATAGGGGGGCTTCGTTTAGGCGTACAGATACGCAGTATTTT. The chain is built from TRBV7-3 and TRBJ2-3, with D possibly called TRBD1 or TRBD2 (6 bases each). The V and J ends lost 6 bases and 3 bases respectively, with 25 bases between them. Germline loops: CDR1 SGHTA, CDR2 FQGTGA. The CDR3 runs 18 residues.

This chain connects TRBV7-9 to TRBJ2-2; 9 bases agree with TRBD2. The CDR3 runs 17 residues. Per germline, CDR1 SEHNR and CDR2 FQNEAQ (reference sequence). The ends lost 5 bases at V and 3 bases at J; junction bases unmatched: 10. CDR3 in DNA: TGTGCCAGCAGCGGAAATCGGGTAGCGGGGGACACCGGGGAGCTGTTTTTT. This encodes CASSGNRVAGDTGELFF. Together with reference TRBV7-9 and TRBJ2-2, the CDR3 gives the full variable domain: DTGVSQNPRHKITKRGQNVTFRCDPISEHNRLYWYRQTLGQGPEFLTYFQNEAQLEKSRLLSDRFSAERPKGSFSTLEIQRTEQGDSAMYLCASSGNRVAGDTGELFFGEGSRLTVL.

The rearrangement joins TRBV7-9 to TRBJ2-1, with 10 bases that match TRBD2. The V and J ends lost 5 bases and 5 bases, in that order; junction bases with no gene match: 12. Germline CDR1 is SEHNR and CDR2 is FQNEAQ (reference sequence). CDR3 length equals 17 residues. The CDR3 here is CASSPGGTSGVNNEQFF. The DNA for the CDR3 is TGTGCCAGCAGCCCCGGTGGTACTAGCGGGGTTAACAATGAGCAGTTCTTC.

This chain uses TRBV28 with TRBJ1-2; D not certain. V lost 2 bases and J lost 0, with 13 bases in between. The CDR3 is 16 amino acids. Germline loops: CDR1 MDHEN, CDR2 SYDVKM. DNA for the CDR3: TGTGCCAGCAGTTTAGGCGAGGGAACAGCTAACTATGGCTACACCTTC. Its translation is CASSLGEGTANYGYTF.

This chain joins TRBV7-3 and TRBJ2-1; no reliable D call. CDR1 is SGHTA, CDR2 FQGTGA, per germline. Trimming stripped 1 base from V and 7 bases from J, with 5 bases between. CDR3 size: 12 residues. DNA for the CDR3: TGTGCCAGCAGCTTAAACAGTAATGAGCAGTTCTTC. Residues: CASSLNSNEQFF.

In DNA form, the CDR3 reads TGTGCCAGTAGGACGACGGGTAATGAAAAACTGTTTTTT. It specifies CASRTTGNEKLFF. This chain connects TRBV19 to TRBJ1-4, with no clear D. The CDR3 runs 13 residues. Deletions cut 6 bases from V and 4 bases from J, with 9 bases between. The germline V gene encodes CDR1 LNHDA and CDR2 SQIVND (reference sequence).

The table lists this clone with a few counts. CDR3 bases: TGTGCCACCAGTAGGGACAGGGGCCCGAATGAGCAGTTCTTC. Its protein product is CATSRDRGPNEQFF. The chain is built from TRBV15 and TRBJ2-1; 10 nucleotides align to TRBD1. Per the germline V gene, CDR1 is LNHNV and CDR2 is YYDKDF (reference sequence). The CDR3 is made up of 14 amino acids. After removal of 6 bases from V and 7 bases from J, the junction contained 6 bases not matched to a gene.

The genes are TRBV9 and TRBJ2-1, with 8 bases lining up with TRBD2. The CDR3 spans 13 residues. In germline, CDR1 is SGDLS, CDR2 YYNGEE. V was clipped by 0 bases and J by 9 bases; unmatched bases: 2. CDR3: CASSVAGGVEQFF. DNA of the CDR3: TGTGCCAGCAGCGTAGCGGGGGGGGTTGAGCAGTTCTTC.

The V gene is TRBV6-6, the J gene TRBJ2-1; 9 bases are a match to TRBD2. This CDR3 is 14 amino acids long. Losses at the gene ends were 6 bases for V and 4 bases for J; bases not matched to a gene: 4. From germline, CDR1 is MNHNY and CDR2 SVGAGI (reference sequence). The CDR3 protein is CASSLAGVYNEQFF. CDR3 sequence (DNA): TGTGCCAGCAGCTTAGCGGGGGTTTACAATGAGCAGTTCTTC.

This rearrangement joins TRBV2 to TRBJ1-2; the match to TRBD1 covers 8 bases. The germline CDR1 and CDR2 sequences are SNHLY and FYNNEI. The CDR3 extends over 16 amino acids. Germline trimming cut 7 bases from V and 0 bases from J; bases unmatched to any gene: 10. The CDR3 sequence is CASTLDRGASNYGYTF. In DNA, the CDR3 is TGTGCCAGCACTCTAGACAGGGGAGCTTCTAACTATGGCTACACCTTC.

CDR3 DNA sequence: TGTGCCAGTAGTAGGGCCCCAGGGGACTCCTACGAGCAGTACTTC. Translating gives CASSRAPGDSYEQYF. V and J are TRBV19 and TRBJ2-7, with a tentative D call TRBD1 (6 bases). Germline V gene lookup returns CDR1 LNHDA and CDR2 SQIVND (reference sequence). Trimming took off 4 bases at V and 0 bases at J, with 13 bases between the two ends. This CDR3 contains 15 residues.

CDR3 coding DNA: TGCGCCAGCAGCTTAGGGCCGGACAGGGCGATTCAGCCCCAGCATTTT. This sequence encodes CASSLGPDRAIQPQHF. The chain joins TRBV5-1 to TRBJ1-5; TRBD1 aligns across 8 bases. With 2 bases clipped from V and 6 bases from J, the junction kept 10 bases outside the gene matches. Germline loops: CDR1 SGHRS, CDR2 YFSETQ. This CDR3 is 16 amino acids long.

V and J are TRBV7-2 and TRBJ2-1; 9 bases match TRBD1. J was trimmed by 2 bases and V by 5 bases; bases with no gene match: 7. Germline loops: CDR1 SGHTA, CDR2 FQGNSA. This CDR3 spans 16 amino acids. CDR3 residues: CASSRTGTGTYNEQFF. CDR3 in DNA: TGTGCCAGCAGCCGTACCGGGACAGGGACCTACAATGAGCAGTTCTTC. The whole variable domain, filled in from reference TRBV7-2 and TRBJ2-1, reads GAGVSQSPSNKVTEKGKDVELRCDPISGHTALYWYRQSLGQGLEFLIYFQGNSAPDKSGLPSDRFSAERTGGSVSTLTIQRTQQEDSAVYLCASSRTGTGTYNEQFFGPGTRLTVL.

This chain uses TRBV19 with TRBJ1-3; no definite D call. Germline V gene data show CDR1 as LNHDA and CDR2 as SQIVND (reference sequence). The CDR3 extends over 14 amino acids. V was clipped by 3 bases and J by 4 bases, with 10 bases between them. The CDR3 loop is CASSIGASGNTIYF. CDR3 sequence (DNA): TGTGCCAGTAGTATTGGAGCGTCCGGAAACACCATATATTTT.

Details on this clone: This specimen includes other DNA sequences encoding the same CDR3. The chain recombines TRBV5-1 with TRBJ1-5, with D possibly TRBD1 on 5 matching bases. The CDR3 totals 13 residues. The ends were cut back, 4 bases at V and 4 bases at J, with 9 bases in the middle. Per the germline V gene, CDR1 is SGHRS and CDR2 is YFSETQ. CDR3 protein: CASSQSGNQPQHF. The CDR3, as DNA: TGCGCCAGCAGCCAGTCAGGGAATCAGCCCCAGCATTTT.

The V call is TRBV9, the J call TRBJ2-6, with 10 bases that match TRBD1. Germline V CDR1 and CDR2: SGDLS, YYNGEE. The ends lost 2 bases at V and 0 bases at J; junction bases unmatched: 8. The CDR3 runs 19 residues. CDR3 in DNA: TGTGCCAGCAGCGTCTCACCGGGACAGGGGTACTCTGGGGCCAACGTCCTGACTTTC. It translates to CASSVSPGQGYSGANVLTF.

This chain joins TRBV18 and TRBJ2-5, with D maybe TRBD2 (7 bases). In germline, CDR1 is KGHSH, CDR2 LQKENI. The CDR3 sequence is 15 residues long. V shed 2 bases and J shed 2 bases, with 12 bases lying between them. CDR3 loop: CASSPKAGAQETQYF. The CDR3 DNA follows: TGTGCCAGCTCACCAAAGGCGGGGGCGCAAGAGACCCAGTACTTC.